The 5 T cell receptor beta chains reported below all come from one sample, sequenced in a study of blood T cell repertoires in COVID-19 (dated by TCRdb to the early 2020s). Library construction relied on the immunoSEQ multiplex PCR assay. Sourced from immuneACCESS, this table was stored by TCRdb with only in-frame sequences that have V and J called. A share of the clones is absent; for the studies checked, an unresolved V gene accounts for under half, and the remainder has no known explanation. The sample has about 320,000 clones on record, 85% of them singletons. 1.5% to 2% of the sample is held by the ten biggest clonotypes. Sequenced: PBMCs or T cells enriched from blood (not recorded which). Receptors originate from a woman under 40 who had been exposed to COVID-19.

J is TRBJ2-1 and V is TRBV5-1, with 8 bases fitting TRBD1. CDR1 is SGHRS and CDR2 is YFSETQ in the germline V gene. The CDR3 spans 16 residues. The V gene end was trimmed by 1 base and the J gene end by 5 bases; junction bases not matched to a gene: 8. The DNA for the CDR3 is TGCGCCAGCAGCTTGCCGCGGGACAGGATAAACAATGAGCAGTTCTTC. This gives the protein CASSLPRDRINNEQFF.

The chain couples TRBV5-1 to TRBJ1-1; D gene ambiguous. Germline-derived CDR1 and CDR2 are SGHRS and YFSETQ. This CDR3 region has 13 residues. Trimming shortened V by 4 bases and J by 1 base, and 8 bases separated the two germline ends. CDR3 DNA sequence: TGCGCCAGCAGCAAGGAGGCGAACACTGAAGCTTTCTTT. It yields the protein CASSKEANTEAFF.

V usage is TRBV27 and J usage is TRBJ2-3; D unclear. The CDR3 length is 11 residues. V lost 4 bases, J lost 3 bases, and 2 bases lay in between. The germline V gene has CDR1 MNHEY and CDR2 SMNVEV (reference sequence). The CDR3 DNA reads TGTGCCAGCAGTTCAACAGATACGCAGTATTTT. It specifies CASSSTDTQYF.

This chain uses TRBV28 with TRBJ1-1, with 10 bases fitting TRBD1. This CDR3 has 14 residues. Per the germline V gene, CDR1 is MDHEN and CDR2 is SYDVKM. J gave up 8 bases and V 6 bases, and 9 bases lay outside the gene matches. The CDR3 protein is CASRTGQGLAEAFF. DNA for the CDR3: TGTGCCAGCAGAACGGGACAGGGGCTGGCCGAAGCTTTCTTT.

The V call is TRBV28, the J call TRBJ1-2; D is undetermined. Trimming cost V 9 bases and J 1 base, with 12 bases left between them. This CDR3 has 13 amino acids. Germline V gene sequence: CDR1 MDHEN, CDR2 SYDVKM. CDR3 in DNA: TGTGCCAGTCGGAGGTCGGGTAACTATGGCTACACCTTC. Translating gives CASRRSGNYGYTF.